This T cell receptor (beta chain) was recorded in a study of blood T cell repertoires in COVID-19. Study-wide context: Sources were T cells, B-cell-depleted T cells, or PBMCs; the material itself was cDNA or gDNA.

V was clipped by 4 bases and J by 3 bases, with 15 bases between them. Per germline, CDR1 SGHVS and CDR2 FQNEAQ. The CDR3 contains 15 residues. Residents of 24 US areas, aged roughly 18 to 89 years, made up the participants. TCRdb's table, derived via immunoSEQ multiplex PCR, lists solely in-frame clones and lacks some. This sample carries around 330,000 clones, 87% of them seen once, and the ten largest clones take more than 8.5%. The sequenced sample was PBMCs or T cells enriched from blood (not recorded which). The chain uses TRBV7-8 and TRBJ1-1, with D perhaps matching TRBD1 (5 bases). This TCR came from a woman under 30 who had recovered from COVID-19. CDR3 in amino acids: CASSSGYYGDTEAFF. DNA of the CDR3: TGTGCCAGCAGCTCAGGGTACTATGGGGACACTGAAGCTTTCTTT.